Sequencing of this T cell receptor beta chain was carried out in a study of CD8+ T cells in alopecia areata. Study information: Patients given treatment had severity scored by the percentage of scalp area affected.

Extracted from the samples, RNA was reverse transcribed into cDNA to serve as the sequencing template. Sequencing used immunoSEQ multiplex PCR; TCRdb keeps in-frame clones, though not all of them. The sample has about 190,000 clones; around 56% are singletons. General study findings and limits: Clonality in lesional scalp, especially alopecia totalis/universalis, exceeded that of normal scalp.

The CDR3 extends over 18 amino acids. Germline V gene sequence: CDR1 LNHNV, CDR2 YYDKDF (reference sequence). V shed 4 bases and J 5 bases; nucleotides not matched to a gene: 15. Comment on this clone: The antigen remains unidentified.

Treatment given: oral pan-JAK inhibitor, 5-10 mg twice daily. The TCR originated in a human donor with alopecia areata. The source was CD4+ T cells sorted from blood, collected at week 4, from a patient treated with tofacitinib. V is TRBV15 and J is TRBJ2-1, with 9 bases that match TRBD2. The CDR3 loop is CATSKGPRLAERNNEQFF. The CDR3 coding sequence is TGTGCCACCAGCAAGGGGCCCAGACTAGCGGAGAGGAACAATGAGCAGTTCTTC.